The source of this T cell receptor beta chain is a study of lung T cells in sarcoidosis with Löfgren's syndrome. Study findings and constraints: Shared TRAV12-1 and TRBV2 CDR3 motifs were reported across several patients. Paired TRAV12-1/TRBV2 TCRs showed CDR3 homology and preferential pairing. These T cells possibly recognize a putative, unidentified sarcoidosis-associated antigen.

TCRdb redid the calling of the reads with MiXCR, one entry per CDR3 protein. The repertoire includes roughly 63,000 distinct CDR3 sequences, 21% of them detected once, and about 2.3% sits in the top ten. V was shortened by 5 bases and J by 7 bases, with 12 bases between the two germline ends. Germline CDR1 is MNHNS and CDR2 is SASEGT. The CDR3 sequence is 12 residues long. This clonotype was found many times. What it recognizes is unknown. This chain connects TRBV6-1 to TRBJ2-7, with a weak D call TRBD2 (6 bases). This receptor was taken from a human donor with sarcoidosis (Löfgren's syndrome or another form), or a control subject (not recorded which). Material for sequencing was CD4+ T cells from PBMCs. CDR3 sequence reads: CASSYSAGEQYF. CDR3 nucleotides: TGTGCCAGCAGTTACAGCGCGGGGGAGCAGTACTTC.